This entry concerns a single TCR beta chain. What it binds is unknown. The method was immunoSEQ multiplex PCR; TCRdb's version includes in-frame clones alone and lacks a portion of them. The sample lists roughly 80,000 clones, more than 75% occurring once. Between the trimmed V and J ends, which lost 0 bases and 4 bases, there was a span of 12 bases. This CDR3 comprises 15 residues. Germline V gene data show CDR1 as LGHNT and CDR2 as FRNRAP. The record originates from a study of cytomegalovirus exposure and HLA in healthy donors. Broader study findings: Later, an analysis found that TCR clusters from the first cohort tended to co-occur in the 95 to 150 validation repertoires.

The J gene is TRBJ2-5, the V gene TRBV12-5, with D maybe TRBD2 (7 bases). The receptor was derived from a man aged 25-45 years in good health and CMV-seronegative. The sequencing input was PBMCs. CDR3 in amino acids: CASGLVAGAPETQYF. The DNA of the CDR3 is TGTGCTAGTGGTTTGGTGGCGGGGGCCCCAGAGACCCAGTACTTC.